These 11 T cell receptor beta chains were all obtained from the same sample, sequenced in a study of blood T cells in healthy people across ages. A sample-barcoded 5' primer and a J-beta primer mix were used in a second PCR of about 7 to 12 cycles. TCRdb independently ran MiXCR on the 5' RACE reads; one entry per CDR3 protein. The sample yields about 970,000 distinct CDR3 sequences, about 51% seen once. The sequenced sample consisted of blood. These TCRs come from a woman aged 55-75 years in good health.

The chain recombines TRBV11-2 with TRBJ2-3, with D perhaps TRBD2 (6 bases). The CDR3 runs to 17 residues. The germline CDR1 and CDR2 sequences are SGHAT and FQNNGV. Trimming shortened V by 4 bases and J by 2 bases, and 19 bases separated the two germline ends. CDR3 residues: CASSSGRDSTYTDTQYF. The CDR3 DNA sequence: TGTGCCAGCAGCTCGGGACGGGACTCAACCTACACAGATACGCAGTATTTT.

The V and J genes are TRBV24-1 and TRBJ2-1; D possibly matches TRBD1 or TRBD2 (6 bases each). The V end was cut by 4 bases, the J end by 10 bases, with 19 bases between. This CDR3 comprises 15 residues. CDR1 is KGHDR and CDR2 is SFDVKD in the germline V gene. CDR3: CATSDAFFGGREQFF. DNA for the CDR3: TGTGCCACCAGTGACGCCTTCTTTGGGGGGCGGGAGCAGTTCTTC.

V and J are TRBV12-3 or TRBV12-4 and TRBJ2-3; the D gene is possibly TRBD2 (6 bases). Trimming shortened V by 7 bases and J by 2 bases, and 22 bases separated the two germline ends. The CDR3 loop spans 17 amino acids. CDR3 DNA sequence: TGTGCCAGCAAAACAACCGGGGCTAGCGACCCCACAGATACGCAGTATTTT. This sequence encodes CASKTTGASDPTDTQYF.

This clonotype appeared many times. The V call is TRBV29-1, the J call TRBJ2-7; D gene unclear. CDR3 size: 12 residues. Trimming stripped 4 bases from V and 1 base from J, with 8 bases between. Germline V CDR1 and CDR2: SQVTM, ANQGSEA. As DNA, the CDR3 is TGCAGCGTTGTAGACGATTCCTACGAGCAGTACTTC. Residues: CSVVDDSYEQYF.

The chain carries TRBV27 and TRBJ2-5, with D hard to call. Matching the DNA end better, TRBJ2-7 makes the J call doubtful. This CDR3 contains 11 residues. Germline CDR1 reads MNHEY; CDR2 reads SMNVEV (reference sequence). The CDR3 protein is CASSIGFEQYF. The CDR3, as DNA: TGTGCCAGCAGCATTGGATTCGAGCAGTACTTC.

In this sample, this clonotype turned up a few times. The chain links TRBV20-1 to TRBJ2-3; TRBD2 matches at 11 bases. This CDR3 has 14 residues. Germline lookup yields CDR1 DFQATT and CDR2 SNEGSKA (reference sequence). J was trimmed by 5 bases and V by 2 bases; bases with no gene match: 3. CDR3 in DNA: TGCAGTGCTAGACTAGCGGGAGGTCAAGATACGCAGTATTTT. Its translation: CSARLAGGQDTQYF.

This clonotype was observed a handful of times. The chain joins TRBV7-2 to TRBJ1-2; D might be TRBD1 (6 bases). The germline V gene has CDR1 SGHTA and CDR2 FQGNSA. The CDR3 covers 15 residues. The V end lost 5 bases, the J end lost 4 bases, and 17 bases lay between the germline ends. Here the CDR3 DNA reads TGTGCCAGCAGCCCCGGGACAAATATCGGCTATGGCTACACCTTC. This gives the protein CASSPGTNIGYGYTF.

This rearrangement joins TRBV20-1 to TRBJ2-3, with D maybe TRBD1 (6 bases). Trimming removed 6 bases at V and 3 bases at J, with 19 bases between. This CDR3 spans 15 amino acids. Germline CDR1 DFQATT, CDR2 SNEGSKA (reference sequence). The CDR3 region has the DNA TGCAGTGCCCCCGGCTCGGGACAACCAACAGATACGCAGTATTTT. This encodes CSAPGSGQPTDTQYF.

V is TRBV20-1 and J is TRBJ2-1; 9 bases are a match to TRBD1. This CDR3 spans 18 amino acids. The trim removed 3 bases at V and 4 bases at J, leaving 16 bases unmatched. CDR1 is DFQATT and CDR2 is SNEGSKA in the germline V gene (reference sequence). The CDR3 region is CSARSIRQTGGLYNEQFF. CDR3 nucleotides: TGCAGTGCTAGGTCTATCCGACAAACAGGGGGCCTTTACAATGAGCAGTTCTTC.

V is TRBV20-1 and J is TRBJ2-5, with 12 bases identical to TRBD2. V gave up 5 bases and J gave up 5 bases; unmatched junction bases: 9. CDR3 size: 15 residues. Per germline, CDR1 DFQATT and CDR2 SNEGSKA (reference sequence). CDR3 region: CSAPPLAGGLETQYF. The DNA for the CDR3 is TGCAGTGCTCCTCCTCTAGCGGGAGGGCTGGAGACCCAGTACTTC.

The gene calls are TRBV20-1 and TRBJ2-5, with D perhaps TRBD1 (7 bases). Germline values: CDR1 DFQATT, CDR2 SNEGSKA (reference sequence). CDR3 length: 14 residues. The germline V and J ends were trimmed by 4 bases and 5 bases, with 17 bases remaining between them. The CDR3 sequence: CSATQDREVETQYF. The CDR3 bases are TGCAGTGCTACCCAAGACAGGGAGGTTGAGACCCAGTACTTC.